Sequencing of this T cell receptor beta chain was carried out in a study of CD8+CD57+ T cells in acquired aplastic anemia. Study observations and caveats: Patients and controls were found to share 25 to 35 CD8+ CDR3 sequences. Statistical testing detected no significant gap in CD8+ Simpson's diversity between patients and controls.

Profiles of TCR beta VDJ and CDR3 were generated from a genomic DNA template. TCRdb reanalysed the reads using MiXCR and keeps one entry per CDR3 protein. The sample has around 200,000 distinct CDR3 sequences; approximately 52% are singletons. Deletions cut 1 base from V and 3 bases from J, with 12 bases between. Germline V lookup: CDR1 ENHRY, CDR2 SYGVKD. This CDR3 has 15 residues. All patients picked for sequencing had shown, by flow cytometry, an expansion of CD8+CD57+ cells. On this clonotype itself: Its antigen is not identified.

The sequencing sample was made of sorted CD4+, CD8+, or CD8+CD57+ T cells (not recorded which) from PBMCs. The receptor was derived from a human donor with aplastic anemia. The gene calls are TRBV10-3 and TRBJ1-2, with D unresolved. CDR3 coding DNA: TGTGCCATCAGTGAGTTGGTATCTACGGACTATGGCTACACCTTC. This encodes CAISELVSTDYGYTF.